These T cell receptor beta chains were read from a single sample in a study of blood T cell repertoires in COVID-19. The assay was immunoSEQ multiplex PCR, and TCRdb's table has in-frame clones only and misses some. The sample carries fewer than 300,000 clones, approximately 90% recorded once. Sequencing was performed on peripheral blood. Every receptor here comes from a middle-aged man with COVID-19, enrolled during active disease. Both conserved end residues are part of each CDR3. Fields, in order: V gene, CDR3 protein.

v_call: TRBV28; cdr3_aa: CASTNTGAYSNQPQHF
v_call: TRBV5-4; cdr3_aa: CASSQGLPGSGANVLTF
v_call: TRBV30; cdr3_aa: CAWKELYSEKLFF
v_call: TRBV7-9; cdr3_aa: CASSPRVGYPGELFF
v_call: TRBV2; cdr3_aa: CASSGMSGYTF
v_call: TRBV11-2; cdr3_aa: CASSQGAHGQPQHF
v_call: TRBV6-5; cdr3_aa: CASSYGGGTGELFF
v_call: TRBV7-2; cdr3_aa: CASSRQLNTEAFF
v_call: TRBV19; cdr3_aa: CASSHPARTGGYGYTF
v_call: TRBV19; cdr3_aa: CASSRRQGTLYEQYF
v_call: TRBV20-1; cdr3_aa: CSGPFGETQYF
v_call: TRBV3-1/TRBV3-2; cdr3_aa: CASSRSETTGGTQYF
v_call: TRBV6-5; cdr3_aa: CASTKTGAFSYEQYF
v_call: TRBV7-9; cdr3_aa: CASSSSGTYNSPLHF